The 9 T cell receptor beta chains reported below all come from one sample, sequenced in a study of tumor-infiltrating lymphocytes in primary liver carcinoma. Investigators took RNA and DNA out together from 20-30 mg of unsorted bulk tissue. Total RNA (roughly 0.45 ug) served as template for TCR beta cDNA synthesis primed by a constant-region primer. Three rounds of nested multiplex PCR with slightly modified ARM-PCR produced TCR beta libraries. With TRBV1-TRBV30 forward primers and a C-beta reverse primer, the first two PCR rounds were run for 10 cycles each. MiXCR, applied by TCRdb to the multiplex PCR reads, yields one record per CDR3 protein. This sample has 90,000 to 150,000 distinct CDR3 sequences, with around two thirds found just once. The sample taken for sequencing was tumor-adjacent normal liver tissue. Every receptor here comes from a woman aged 55-70 years with primary liver carcinoma and hepatitis B virus infection.

The sample holds many counts of this clonotype. The chain employs TRBV4-1 and TRBJ2-1; D is possibly TRBD1 (6 bases). This CDR3 is 15 amino acids long. Per germline, CDR1 MGHRA and CDR2 YSYEKL. Deletions cut 2 bases from V and 7 bases from J, with 15 bases between. The CDR3 protein is CASSQKQGRDNEQFF. As DNA, the CDR3 is TGCGCCAGCAGCCAAAAACAGGGTCGGGATAATGAGCAGTTCTTC.

V gene TRBV28 combines with J gene TRBJ2-3; D possibly matches TRBD1 or TRBD2 (11 bases each). Trimming took 10 bases from V and 2 from J, leaving 31 bases between them. Looked up from germline, CDR1 is MDHEN and CDR2 is SYDVKM. The CDR3 loop spans 19 amino acids. The DNA of the CDR3 is TGTGCCAACAGCTCCGGGACAGGGGGACTAGCGGAAATCACAGATACGCAGTATTTT. It encodes CANSSGTGGLAEITDTQYF.

This clonotype was detected only once. The chain combines TRBV5-4 with TRBJ2-6; the D gene could be TRBD1 or TRBD2 (6 bases each). This CDR3 spans 17 amino acids. V was pared by 1 base and J by 3 bases, with 14 bases between. Germline V gives CDR1 SGHNT, CDR2 YYREEE (reference sequence). The CDR3 protein is CASSLPGARYGANVLTF. The CDR3 bases are TGTGCCAGCAGCTTGCCGGGGGCACGCTATGGGGCCAACGTCCTGACTTTC.

A word on this clonotype: A junction boundary mismatches the germline segment, possibly from a read error. The V and J genes are TRBV29-1 and TRBJ1-5; perhaps TRBD1 as D (5 bases). Germline V gene lookup returns CDR1 SQVTM and CDR2 ANQGSEA. CDR3 length equals 13 residues. The CDR3, as DNA: TGCAGTGTCTTAGTTTCTGGGGGTCAGCTCCAGCATTTT. Protein sequence: CSVLVSGGQLQHF.

With respect to this clonotype: A read error may be the cause here, since a much bigger clone is one base away. V gene TRBV28 combines with J gene TRBJ2-7, with TRBD1 matching 7 bases. Germline values: CDR1 MDHEN, CDR2 SYDVKM. The CDR3 loop spans 14 amino acids. Trimming cost V 3 bases and J 6 bases; bases outside gene matches: 8. As DNA, the CDR3 is TGTGCCAGCAGTTTCCTGAGACAGGGTCTCGAGCAGTACTTC. It yields the protein CASSFLRQGLEQYF. The entire variable domain, with the rest obtained from reference TRBV28 and TRBJ2-7, is as follows: DVKVTQSSRYLVKRTGEKVFLECVQDMDHENMFWYRQDPGLGLRLIYFSYDVKMKEKGDIPEGYSVSREKKERFSLILESASTNQTSMYLCASSFLRQGLEQYFGPGTRLTVT.

Comment on this clonotype: This could be a read error, since a much larger clone is one nucleotide away. The V and J genes are TRBV5-1 and TRBJ2-1; D remains ambiguous. CDR3 length equals 11 residues. Germline CDR1 is SGHRS and CDR2 is YFSETQ. CDR3 sequence: CASSLLNKQFF. The DNA for the CDR3 is TGCGCCAGCAGCCTACTCAATAAGCAGTTCTTC.

V and J are TRBV4-1 and TRBJ2-3; 7 bases map to TRBD1. The closer fit of TRBJ1-5 to the DNA end suggests the J call may be wrong. CDR1 is MGHRA and CDR2 is YSYEKL in the germline V gene. CDR3 length: 15 amino acids. The CDR3 spells CASSKGGQRADTQHF. CDR3 coding DNA: TGCGCCAGCTCAAAAGGGGGACAGAGAGCAGATACGCAGCATTTT.

A remark on this clonotype: This may stem from a read error, because a much larger clone lies one nucleotide away. In this CDR3 the conserved last residue, phenylalanine or tryptophan, is missing, so a read error is likely. Because the CDR3's place on the DNA is in doubt, the DNA is left out and the CDR3 is given as listed by TCRdb. This rearrangement joins TRBV28 to TRBJ2-1; the table assigns TRBD2, which was not confirmed against the DNA. The germline V gene has CDR1 MDHEN and CDR2 SYDVKM. The CDR3 extends over 13 residues, inclusive of both ends. The CDR3 protein is CASSPGTSRTPEY.

This clonotype was counted at least ten times. The chain employs TRBV7-9 and TRBJ2-1, with D maybe TRBD1 (6 bases). Germline V gene sequence: CDR1 SEHNR, CDR2 FQNEAQ (reference sequence). This CDR3 has 15 residues. Trimming removed 5 bases at V and 3 bases at J, with 14 bases between. The DNA for the CDR3 is TGTGCCAGCAGCCCCGGGACAAAGAACTACAATGAGCAGTTCTTC. Translating gives CASSPGTKNYNEQFF.